These 26 T cell receptor beta chains originate from one sample sequenced in a study of CD8+ T cells in alopecia areata. Extracted from the samples, RNA was reverse transcribed into cDNA to serve as the sequencing template. Produced via immunoSEQ multiplex PCR; TCRdb's table is partial and in-frame only. The sample includes tens of thousands of clones, roughly 61% of them seen just once. The specimen was CD8+ T cells sorted from blood, collected at week 0. These receptors all come from a human donor with alopecia areata.

There are a few counts of this clone. The J gene is TRBJ2-3, the V gene TRBV29-1, with no clear D. With 8 bases removed from V and 4 bases from J, the gap between germline ends came to 16 bases. Germline CDR1 and CDR2: SQVTM and ANQGSEA. This CDR3 is built from 13 residues. This CDR3 reads CSLIGPGPDTQYF. The DNA of the CDR3 is TGCAGCCTTATTGGGCCAGGCCCAGATACGCAGTATTTT.

This clone was counted only a few times. This chain links TRBV29-1 with TRBJ2-3, with D maybe TRBD2 (5 bases). The V end was cut by 7 bases, the J end by 5 bases, with 16 bases between. CDR1 is SQVTM, CDR2 ANQGSEA, per germline. The CDR3 totals 13 residues. Here the CDR3 reads CSATATNRDTQYF. CDR3 in DNA: TGCAGCGCCACCGCGACTAACAGAGATACGCAGTATTTT.

CDR3 in DNA: TGCGCCAGCAGCTTTTCAGGGGTAAATCAGCCCCAGCATTTT. Translated: CASSFSGVNQPQHF. The V and J genes are TRBV5-1 and TRBJ1-5, with a tentative D call TRBD1 (6 bases). Germline CDR1 is SGHRS and CDR2 is YFSETQ. CDR3 size: 14 residues. The V gene lost 2 bases and the J gene lost 4 bases, with 10 bases spanning the gap.

Comment on this clone: Distinct nucleotide sequences in the sample also encode this CDR3. The gene calls are TRBV29-1 and TRBJ1-1, with D possibly TRBD1 on 5 matching bases. The germline V gene encodes CDR1 SQVTM and CDR2 ANQGSEA. With 4 bases removed from V and 1 base from J, the gap between germline ends came to 7 bases. This CDR3 contains 12 residues. The CDR3 DNA follows: TGCAGCGTTGTTACAGGGAACACTGAAGCTTTCTTT. It is translated as CSVVTGNTEAFF.

The chain links TRBV9 to TRBJ1-5; D might be TRBD1 (5 bases). Trimming took off 3 bases at V and 5 bases at J, with 12 bases between the two ends. In germline, CDR1 is SGDLS, CDR2 YYNGEE. The CDR3 loop spans 14 amino acids. CDR3 nucleotides: TGTGCCAGCAGCGCCTCCTGGGGGGATCAGCCCCAGCATTTT. This sequence encodes CASSASWGDQPQHF.

This clone turned up a few times. The J gene is TRBJ1-5, the V gene TRBV9, with TRBD1 identical over 7 bases. Germline CDR1 SGDLS, CDR2 YYNGEE. The length of the CDR3 is 15 residues. With V trimmed by 1 base and J by 3 bases, 4 bases remained unmatched. In DNA form, the CDR3 reads TGTGCCAGCAGCGTAACGGGACAGATCAATCAGCCCCAGCATTTT. Translation gives CASSVTGQINQPQHF. The full variable domain, rest sourced from reference TRBV9 and TRBJ1-5, is DSGVTQTPKHLITATGQRVTLRCSPRSGDLSVYWYQQSLDQGLQFLIQYYNGEERAKGNILERFSAQQFPDLHSELNLSSLELGDSALYFCASSVTGQINQPQHFGDGTRLSIL.

In this sample, this clone turned up a few times. J is TRBJ1-2 and V is TRBV5-1; weak D call: TRBD1 (5 bases). Between the trimmed V and J ends, which lost 3 bases and 2 bases, there was a span of 11 bases. The CDR3 runs 14 residues. Germline CDR1 and CDR2: SGHRS and YFSETQ. Here the CDR3 DNA reads TGCGCCAGCAGCTACGGGACCGCCAACTATGGCTACACCTTC. Amino acids: CASSYGTANYGYTF.

The genes are TRBV13 and TRBJ1-2; D is unclear. The CDR3 is 12 amino acids. With 6 bases removed from V and 8 bases from J, the gap between germline ends came to 13 bases. Germline CDR1 and CDR2: PRHDT and FYEKMQ (reference sequence). This CDR3 reads CASSPSSAGYTF. In DNA, the CDR3 is TGTGCCAGCAGTCCCTCGTCAGCGGGCTACACCTTC.

The V and J genes are TRBV30 and TRBJ1-2, with 7 bases lining up with TRBD1. The CDR3 consists of 15 residues. CDR1 is GTSNPN and CDR2 is SVGIG in the germline V gene (reference sequence). V gave up 3 bases and J gave up 5 bases; unmatched junction bases: 12. CDR3: CAWRTQGRGIYGYTF. The DNA for the CDR3 is TGTGCCTGGAGGACCCAGGGCAGGGGGATTTATGGCTACACCTTC.

The chain employs TRBV27 and TRBJ2-1; D is ambiguous. Trimming took 0 bases from V and 6 from J, leaving 6 bases between them. Germline CDR1 and CDR2: MNHEY and SMNVEV (reference sequence). The CDR3 has 13 residues. The CDR3 reads CASSLSLGNEQFF. The DNA of the CDR3 is TGTGCCAGCAGTTTATCTTTAGGCAATGAGCAGTTCTTC.

The V and J genes are TRBV27 and TRBJ2-7; TRBD1 aligns across 9 bases. Germline loops: CDR1 MNHEY, CDR2 SMNVEV (reference sequence). The CDR3 is 16 residues long. V trimming: 0 bases; J trimming: 0 bases; junction bases outside the gene matches: 3. The CDR3 sequence: CASSLSGTGFSYEQYF. The CDR3 coding sequence is TGTGCCAGCAGTTTATCAGGGACAGGGTTCTCCTACGAGCAGTACTTC.

This clone was counted only a few times. This chain joins TRBV29-1 and TRBJ1-2; the match to TRBD1 covers 10 bases. The J segment lost 10 bases and the V segment lost 3 bases, leaving 8 bases of the junction unmatched. The CDR3 is 13 residues long. Germline V CDR1 and CDR2: SQVTM, ANQGSEA. The CDR3 coding sequence is TGCAGCGTTGATCTAGGGGACAGGGGTGACTACACCTTC. As protein: CSVDLGDRGDYTF.

The chain uses TRBV7-8 and TRBJ2-5; 11 bases fit TRBD2. The CDR3 consists of 18 residues. From germline, CDR1 is SGHVS and CDR2 FQNEAQ. Germline trimming cut 5 bases from V and 0 bases from J; bases unmatched to any gene: 11. The CDR3 bases are TGTGCCAGCAGCCCGGATGCGCCTAGCGGGGGGTACCAAGAGACCCAGTACTTC. Translation gives CASSPDAPSGGYQETQYF.

J is TRBJ2-5 and V is TRBV4-3; D is undetermined. Germline V CDR1 and CDR2: LGHNA, YSLEER. The CDR3 spans 14 residues. The V and J ends lost 0 bases and 5 bases respectively, with 10 bases between them. The CDR3 nucleotides are TGCGCCAGCAGCCAAGACTCGGCGACGGAGACCCAGTACTTC. It codes for CASSQDSATETQYF.

Written as DNA, the CDR3 is TGTGCCACCAGCTCCCGGGACAGGAGCACAGATACGCAGTATTTT. It specifies CATSSRDRSTDTQYF. The chain links TRBV15 to TRBJ2-3; 8 nucleotides agree with TRBD1. Germline V gene sequence: CDR1 LNHNV, CDR2 YYDKDF (reference sequence). V lost 5 bases, J lost 0 bases, and 4 bases stayed unmatched. The CDR3 spans 15 residues.

This clone was detected only a few times. V and J are TRBV29-1 and TRBJ2-5; 15 bases fit TRBD2. The J segment lost 5 bases and the V segment lost 6 bases, leaving 10 bases of the junction unmatched. CDR3 length equals 16 residues. Germline V lookup: CDR1 SQVTM, CDR2 ANQGSEA. The DNA for the CDR3 is TGCAGCGTCTGGGGACTAGCGGGAGGTTTCGGGGAGACCCAGTACTTC. It yields the protein CSVWGLAGGFGETQYF.

The sample holds a few counts of this clone. The rearrangement uses TRBV25-1 and TRBJ2-2, with a possible D match to TRBD1 (5 bases). The CDR3 loop spans 14 amino acids. Looked up from germline, CDR1 is MGHDK and CDR2 is SYGVNS. The V gene lost 4 bases and the J gene lost 1 base, with 7 bases spanning the gap. CDR3 nucleotides: TGTGCCAGCAGTGTAGGGGAGAACACCGGGGAGCTGTTTTTT. Its translation: CASSVGENTGELFF.

This clone is classed as medium-sized. The chain carries TRBV28 and TRBJ1-4; no firm D call. This CDR3 spans 11 amino acids. Trimming pared 3 bases from V and 7 bases from J, leaving 3 bases between. CDR1 and CDR2 from the germline V gene are MDHEN and SYDVKM. Here the CDR3 reads CASSFVEKLFF. In DNA form, the CDR3 reads TGTGCCAGCAGTTTCGTTGAAAAACTGTTTTTT.

V is TRBV5-6 and J is TRBJ1-2; 8 bases are shared with TRBD1. CDR3 length: 15 amino acids. The germline V gene has CDR1 SGHDT and CDR2 YYEEEE. V lost 3 bases, J lost 2 bases, and 6 bases stayed unmatched. CDR3 loop: CASSYDGTGNYGYTF. The CDR3 DNA sequence: TGTGCCAGCAGCTACGATGGGACAGGAAACTATGGCTACACCTTC.

This chain links TRBV7-3 with TRBJ2-1; 10 nucleotides align to TRBD2. This CDR3 comprises 15 residues. Trimming at V came to 5 bases and at J to 6 bases, leaving 7 bases not matched to a gene. CDR1 and CDR2 (germline): SGHTA, FQGTGA. The CDR3 region has the DNA TGTGCCAGCAGCCCAACCGGACTAGCGGTCAATGAGCAGTTCTTC. It codes for CASSPTGLAVNEQFF.

The rearrangement uses TRBV30 and TRBJ2-5; weak D call: TRBD2 (7 bases). This CDR3 spans 13 amino acids. Germline-derived CDR1 and CDR2 are GTSNPN and SVGIG (reference sequence). Deletions cut 0 bases from V and 5 bases from J, with 10 bases between. The CDR3 region has the DNA TGTGCCTGGAGTGTAGGGGGAGGGGAGACCCAGTACTTC. Protein: CAWSVGGGETQYF. Based on the CDR3 plus reference TRBV30 and TRBJ2-5, the full variable domain is SQTIHQWPATLVQPVGSPLSLECTVEGTSNPNLYWYRQAAGRGLQLLFYSVGIGQISSEVPQNLSASRPQDRQFILSSKKLLLSDSGFYLCAWSVGGGETQYFGPGTRLLVL.

Ten or more counts support this clone. V gene TRBV6-1 combines with J gene TRBJ2-5, with D perhaps TRBD2 (6 bases). V lost 3 bases and J lost 1, with 12 bases in between. The CDR3 covers 15 residues. Germline loops: CDR1 MNHNS, CDR2 SASEGT. The CDR3: CASSDSAGSQETQYF. CDR3 DNA sequence: TGTGCCAGCAGTGATTCGGCGGGATCCCAAGAGACCCAGTACTTC.

This clone has a handful of counts. This sequence joins TRBV7-3 and TRBJ2-6; D remains ambiguous. CDR3 length: 13 residues. Germline V lookup: CDR1 SGHTA, CDR2 FQGTGA. V shed 5 bases and J shed 11 bases, with 13 bases lying between them. The CDR3 is CASSPGPVDVLTF. The CDR3 DNA follows: TGTGCCAGCAGCCCTGGACCGGTTGACGTCCTGACTTTC.

The rearrangement links TRBV7-9 to TRBJ1-2, with TRBD1 matching over 7 bases. The germline V gene encodes CDR1 SEHNR and CDR2 FQNEAQ (reference sequence). The CDR3 is 15 amino acids. The V gene end was trimmed by 4 bases and the J gene end by 4 bases; junction bases not matched to a gene: 9. The CDR3 sequence: CASSSTSGQAYGYTF. In DNA form, the CDR3 reads TGTGCCAGCAGCTCGACCTCTGGACAGGCCTATGGCTACACCTTC.

The CDR3 coding sequence is TGTGCCACAAGGACAGGGAAGGATGAGCAGTTCTTC. Translating it yields CATRTGKDEQFF. The chain joins TRBV5-4 to TRBJ2-1, with 8 positions matching TRBD1. This CDR3 is built from 12 residues. V was clipped by 9 bases and J by 8 bases; unmatched bases: 7. The germline V gene has CDR1 SGHNT and CDR2 YYREEE (reference sequence).

The CDR3 DNA follows: TGTGCCTGGAAGGACTCGCCGAGCTCCTACGAGCAGTACTTC. Its protein is CAWKDSPSSYEQYF. The rearrangement joins TRBV30 to TRBJ2-7; D perhaps matches TRBD2 (5 bases). The CDR3 covers 14 residues. The germline gives CDR1 GTSNPN, CDR2 SVGIG (reference sequence). V was cut by 4 bases and J by 0 bases, with 13 bases left in between.